This T cell receptor (beta chain) was retrieved from a study of shared clonotypes between healthy human individuals. V gave up 1 base and J gave up 4 bases; unmatched junction bases: 9. The CDR3 is 16 residues long. The germline CDR1 and CDR2 sequences are SGHTA and FQGNSA. The assay was immunoSEQ multiplex PCR, and TCRdb's table has in-frame clones only and misses some. The sample has about 490,000 clones, 76% seen once. HIV-negative, healthy adults without recent acute infections or vaccinations were the donors. Within Nashville, Tennessee resided all donors, each a Caucasian adult. The material sequenced was PBMCs. The TCR sequence derives from a woman aged 40 to 50 in good health. Some clones in this sample may be carry-over from other donors' samples. This rearrangement joins TRBV7-2 to TRBJ1-1; 7 bases are shared with TRBD1. The DNA of the CDR3 is TGTGCCAGCAGCTTAGTAGGGGGTACAGGGGCCACTGAAGCTTTCTTT. It encodes CASSLVGGTGATEAFF.